The 29 T cell receptor beta chains below all came from one sample that was sequenced in a study of radiotherapy plus CTLA-4 blockade in lung cancer. TCRdb's table, derived via immunoSEQ multiplex PCR, lists solely in-frame clones and lacks some. Of tens of thousands of clones detected, 70% to 80% appear once; the ten largest clones hold 3.5% to 4.5%. Sequencing was performed on peripheral blood, taken from a patient treated with radiotherapy plus ipilimumab. These receptors all stem from a human donor with non-small cell lung cancer who had a partial response to radiotherapy plus ipilimumab.

The V and J genes are TRBV6-5 and TRBJ1-6; TRBD1 agrees at 8 bases. The CDR3 extends over 14 amino acids. Losses at the gene ends were 5 bases for V and 8 bases for J; bases not matched to a gene: 5. Germline CDR1 reads MNHEY; CDR2 reads SVGAGI. The DNA of the CDR3 is TGTGCCAGCAGTACCGGGACAGGATATTCACCCCTCCACTTT. Encoded protein: CASSTGTGYSPLHF.

The CDR3 protein is CASSLAGGPNEKLFF. In DNA form, the CDR3 reads TGTGCCAGCAGCTTAGCAGGGGGCCCTAATGAAAAACTGTTTTTT. The chain carries TRBV7-9 and TRBJ1-4, with 7 bases identical to TRBD1. V gave up 0 bases and J gave up 3 bases; unmatched junction bases: 1. The CDR3 has 15 residues. Looked up from germline, CDR1 is SEHNR and CDR2 is FQNEAQ (reference sequence).

This chain uses TRBV5-1 with TRBJ1-3; tentative D call: TRBD1 (6 bases). Germline V CDR1 and CDR2: SGHRS, YFSETQ. V lost 3 bases and J lost 2, with 15 bases in between. The length of the CDR3 is 16 residues. CDR3 region: CASSWGQDSAGNTIYF. CDR3 DNA: TGCGCCAGCAGCTGGGGGCAAGACTCCGCTGGAAACACCATATATTTT.

This clone was recorded only once. The genes are TRBV6-6 and TRBJ1-1; weak D call: TRBD1 (6 bases). The germline CDR1 and CDR2 sequences are MNHNY and SVGAGI (reference sequence). The CDR3 consists of 13 residues. Trimming left V 4 bases short and J 11 bases short, with 17 bases between. CDR3 in amino acids: CASSSQGPRKAFF. CDR3 DNA sequence: TGTGCCAGCAGTTCACAGGGCCCTAGAAAGGCTTTCTTT.

This clone was seen once. The V gene is TRBV7-9, the J gene TRBJ2-3; possible D gene TRBD1, 6 bases. V was shortened by 3 bases and J by 0 bases, with 13 bases between the two germline ends. Germline CDR1 reads SEHNR; CDR2 reads FQNEAQ (reference sequence). CDR3 length: 16 amino acids. The CDR3 here is CASSFLRDTSTDTQYF. The CDR3 coding sequence is TGTGCCAGCAGCTTCCTCCGGGACACCAGCACAGATACGCAGTATTTT.

CDR3 in amino acids: CSVEGQEEAFF. The CDR3 coding sequence is TGCAGCGTTGAAGGACAGGAGGAAGCTTTCTTT. The chain couples TRBV29-1 to TRBJ1-1, with a weak D call TRBD1 (6 bases). V was clipped by 1 base and J by 8 bases, with 8 bases between them. The germline V gene has CDR1 SQVTM and CDR2 ANQGSEA. This CDR3 is built from 11 residues.

The chain combines TRBV29-1 with TRBJ2-5; 7 bases map to TRBD1. CDR3 size: 12 residues. Germline V gene lookup returns CDR1 SQVTM and CDR2 ANQGSEA. After removal of 3 bases from V and 7 bases from J, the junction contained 5 bases not matched to a gene. The DNA for the CDR3 is TGCAGCGTTGATCCCCCAGGGGGGACCCAGTACTTC. As protein: CSVDPPGGTQYF. The full variable domain, with the rest looked up from reference TRBV29-1 and TRBJ2-5, is SAVISQKPSRDICQRGTSLTIQCQVDSQVTMMFWYRQQPGQSLTLIATANQGSEATYESGFVIDKFPISRPNLTFSTLTVSNMSPEDSSIYLCSVDPPGGTQYFGPGTRLLVL.

This sequence joins TRBV6-6 and TRBJ2-2; the match to TRBD1 covers 9 bases. The CDR3 is 15 amino acids. Germline loops: CDR1 MNHNY, CDR2 SVGAGI (reference sequence). The ends lost 7 bases at V and 6 bases at J; junction bases unmatched: 9. Written as DNA, the CDR3 is TGTGCCAGCAACTTACCGGGACAGGGATCCGGGGAGCTGTTTTTT. Amino acids: CASNLPGQGSGELFF.

This chain joins TRBV21-1 and TRBJ2-5; the D call in the table, TRBD1, was not verified against the DNA. TRBV21-1 is recorded as a pseudogene. This CDR3 contains 20 residues. CDR3 DNA sequence: TGTGCCAGCAGCAAAGATGCCGGGGGGTTGGATCGGGACAGGGTAGAGACCCAGTACTTC. It is translated as CASSKDAGGLDRDRVETQYF.

The rearrangement uses TRBV5-1 and TRBJ2-1, with D tentatively TRBD2 (6 bases). The CDR3 sequence is 15 residues long. Germline values: CDR1 SGHRS, CDR2 YFSETQ. Trimming took 3 bases from V and 4 from J, leaving 14 bases between them. CDR3 region: CASSSGSGGYNEQFF. CDR3 bases: TGCGCCAGCAGCTCGGGGTCTGGGGGGTACAATGAGCAGTTCTTC.

V gene TRBV23-1 combines with J gene TRBJ2-7; 7 bases are shared with TRBD2. TRBV23-1 is given ORF status, its function remaining uncertain. J was trimmed by 7 bases and V by 0 bases; bases with no gene match: 0. This CDR3 has 12 residues. As DNA, the CDR3 is TGCGCCAGCAGTCAATCGGGGGGGGAGCAGTACTTC. It codes for CASSQSGGEQYF.

The chain recombines TRBV4-3 with TRBJ1-2, with TRBD1 matching over 9 bases. The CDR3 is made up of 16 amino acids. V lost 0 bases to trimming and J lost 4 bases; unmatched junction nucleotides: 6. Looked up from germline, CDR1 is LGHNA and CDR2 is YSLEER. The CDR3 region is CASSQDWDRDGYGYTF. The CDR3 DNA is TGCGCCAGCAGCCAAGATTGGGACAGGGACGGCTATGGCTACACCTTC.

The CDR3 protein is CASSHRTSGGPVLSYEQYF. The CDR3 nucleotides read TGTGCCAGCAGCCATCGGACTAGCGGGGGGCCGGTTCTCTCCTACGAGCAGTACTTC. This chain uses TRBV7-2 with TRBJ2-7; 14 positions match TRBD2. The length of the CDR3 is 19 residues. The germline gives CDR1 SGHTA, CDR2 FQGNSA. Trimming at V came to 5 bases and at J to 0 bases, leaving 12 bases not matched to a gene.

The rearrangement joins TRBV25-1 to TRBJ2-3, with 8 bases identical to TRBD2. After removal of 3 bases from V and 11 bases from J, the junction contained 4 bases not matched to a gene. The germline V gene encodes CDR1 MGHDK and CDR2 SYGVNS. This CDR3 contains 12 residues. The CDR3: CASSESGGLQYF. DNA of the CDR3: TGTGCCAGCAGTGAGAGCGGGGGCCTGCAGTATTTT.

This clone has just a few counts. This rearrangement joins TRBV5-1 to TRBJ2-1, with 11 nucleotides matching TRBD2. The V segment lost 4 bases and the J segment 5 bases; nucleotides outside the gene matches: 5. This CDR3 region has 15 residues. Germline V gene sequence: CDR1 SGHRS, CDR2 YFSETQ. In DNA form, the CDR3 reads TGCGCCAGCAGCGACGGGACTAGCGGACACAATGAGCAGTTCTTC. This encodes CASSDGTSGHNEQFF.

This chain connects TRBV19 to TRBJ2-7; TRBD2 might be the D (5 bases). There are 12 residues in the CDR3. V dropped 6 bases and J dropped 4 bases, with 10 bases sitting between them. Germline CDR1 LNHDA, CDR2 SQIVND (reference sequence). The CDR3 sequence: CASSSGGYEQYF. In DNA, the CDR3 is TGTGCCAGTAGCTCAGGCGGGTACGAGCAGTACTTC.

CDR3 in DNA: TGTGCCAGCAGCAGCCTTCTGAACTACGAGCAGTACTTC. This codes for CASSSLLNYEQYF. The chain is built from TRBV7-9 and TRBJ2-7; D is unresolved. Trimming pared 5 bases from V and 3 bases from J, leaving 11 bases between. CDR3 size: 13 residues. CDR1 and CDR2 (germline): SEHNR, FQNEAQ (reference sequence).

Here the CDR3 reads CASSYRLAGSSYNEQFF. The CDR3 DNA follows: TGTGCCAGCAGTTATAGACTAGCGGGGAGCTCCTACAATGAGCAGTTCTTC. V is TRBV11-2 and J is TRBJ2-1; TRBD2 matches at 11 bases. Per germline, CDR1 SGHAT and CDR2 FQNNGV. V was clipped by 6 bases and J by 0 bases; unmatched bases: 7. The length of the CDR3 is 17 residues.

This sequence joins TRBV5-1 and TRBJ2-1, with D possibly being TRBD2 (5 bases). The germline gives CDR1 SGHRS, CDR2 YFSETQ. Trimming took 4 bases from V and 1 from J, leaving 15 bases between them. This CDR3 region has 16 residues. The CDR3 reads CASSMSSPTSYNEQFF. The DNA of the CDR3 is TGCGCCAGCAGCATGTCTAGCCCTACGTCCTACAATGAGCAGTTCTTC.

This rearrangement joins TRBV7-9 to TRBJ1-6; 8 bases fit TRBD1. The CDR3 has 14 residues. Trimming took 5 bases from V and 9 from J; bases not matched to a gene: 6. CDR1 and CDR2 from the germline V gene are SEHNR and FQNEAQ (reference sequence). In nucleotides, the CDR3 is TGTGCCAGCAGCCCACAGGGGGTAGGTTCACCCCTCCACTTT. Protein product: CASSPQGVGSPLHF.

The chain recombines TRBV6-5 with TRBJ2-7; no reliable D call. CDR1 is MNHEY and CDR2 is SVGAGI in the germline V gene. Between the trimmed V and J ends, which lost 5 bases and 2 bases, there was a span of 13 bases. The CDR3 totals 14 residues. CDR3 protein: CASSTPGRPYEQYF. The CDR3 nucleotides read TGTGCCAGCAGTACCCCAGGTCGGCCCTACGAGCAGTACTTC.

The chain joins TRBV6-6 to TRBJ2-3; TRBD2 matches 7 bases. Germline CDR1 is MNHNY and CDR2 is SVGAGI (reference sequence). CDR3 size: 14 residues. The junction had 0 bases not matched to a gene; V was cut back by 2 bases and J by 1 base. The CDR3 DNA sequence: TGTGCCAGCAGTTACGGGGGGGGCACAGATACGCAGTATTTT. This gives the protein CASSYGGGTDTQYF.

The gene calls are TRBV19 and TRBJ2-7; 7 bases agree with TRBD2. Germline CDR1 LNHDA, CDR2 SQIVND (reference sequence). V lost 6 bases, J lost 5 bases, and 13 bases stayed unmatched. CDR3 length equals 15 residues. CDR3 sequence reads: CASSPLGGVRNEQYF. For the CDR3, the DNA is TGTGCCAGTAGCCCCCTGGGGGGGGTCAGGAACGAGCAGTACTTC. The full variable domain, rest sourced from reference TRBV19 and TRBJ2-7, is DGGITQSPKYLFRKEGQNVTLSCEQNLNHDAMYWYRQDPGQGLRLIYYSQIVNDFQKGDIAEGYSVSREKKESFPLTVTSAQKNPTAFYLCASSPLGGVRNEQYFGPGTRLTVT.

This chain uses TRBV27 with TRBJ2-1; a possible D gene is TRBD2 (7 bases). From germline, CDR1 is MNHEY and CDR2 SMNVEV (reference sequence). There are 15 residues in the CDR3. The ends were cut back, 5 bases at V and 4 bases at J, with 15 bases in the middle. CDR3 sequence reads: CASSPGGGPYNEQFF. CDR3 bases: TGTGCCAGCAGTCCTGGGGGGGGCCCTTACAATGAGCAGTTCTTC.

The chain links TRBV7-2 to TRBJ1-1; perhaps TRBD1 as D (6 bases). Germline V gives CDR1 SGHTA, CDR2 FQGNSA. This CDR3 comprises 16 residues. The ends were cut back, 3 bases at V and 1 base at J, with 15 bases in the middle. The CDR3 DNA follows: TGTGCCAGCAGCTTCTCCGGGACACTAGGGAACACTGAAGCTTTCTTT. Translating gives CASSFSGTLGNTEAFF.

The V gene is TRBV28, the J gene TRBJ1-6; perhaps TRBD1 as D (6 bases). The CDR3 has 17 amino acids. Deletions cut 6 bases from V and 4 bases from J, with 19 bases between. Germline-derived CDR1 and CDR2 are MDHEN and SYDVKM. The CDR3: CASSLLGGGQYNSPLHF. Written as DNA, the CDR3 is TGTGCCAGCAGCCTTTTGGGAGGGGGGCAATATAATTCACCCCTCCACTTT.

V and J are TRBV9 and TRBJ2-1; unclear D gene. V was clipped by 0 bases and J by 5 bases, with 12 bases between them. CDR1 is SGDLS and CDR2 is YYNGEE in the germline V gene. This CDR3 is built from 15 residues. In DNA, the CDR3 is TGTGCCAGCAGCGTAGGGGCCTCCTTCGACAATGAGCAGTTCTTC. It translates to CASSVGASFDNEQFF.

V gene TRBV5-8 combines with J gene TRBJ2-1; TRBD2 aligns across 11 bases. With V trimmed by 2 bases and J by 2 bases, 3 bases remained unmatched. The CDR3 has 16 residues. Germline lookup yields CDR1 SGHTS and CDR2 YDEGEE. In DNA, the CDR3 is TGTGCCAGCAGCTTAACTAGCGGGGGCCCCTACAATGAGCAGTTCTTC. Protein: CASSLTSGGPYNEQFF.

The rearrangement joins TRBV23-1 to TRBJ2-7; 15 bases are a match to TRBD2. TRBV23-1 is reported as an ORF; its role is uncertain. This CDR3 has 19 amino acids. J lost 4 bases, V lost 3 bases, and 13 bases had no gene match. DNA for the CDR3: TGCGCCAGCAGTCACCCTAATCAAAGGACTAGCGGGGGGGCTTACGAGCAGTACTTC. Translating it yields CASSHPNQRTSGGAYEQYF.